These 28 T cell receptor beta chains came from one sample sequenced in a study of identical twins. Each CDR3 protein is one row after TCRdb ran MiXCR on the 5' RACE reads. The sample consists of around 1.7 million distinct CDR3 sequences, under 35% of them appearing once. Sequencing input: cord blood. Every receptor here comes from a newborn girl in good health.

This clonotype was counted a few times. V gene TRBV12-3 or TRBV12-4 combines with J gene TRBJ2-6; D may be TRBD1 (5 bases). The CDR3 totals 16 residues. Trimming left V 2 bases short and J 0 bases short, with 8 bases between. The CDR3 nucleotides are TGTGCCAGCAGTTTAAGGGGCCCCTCTGGGGCCAACGTCCTGACTTTC. Its translation: CASSLRGPSGANVLTF.

This clonotype was seen more than once but under ten times. The chain joins TRBV11-2 to TRBJ2-3; D uncertain. This CDR3 is built from 17 residues. V was shortened by 1 base and J by 6 bases, with 20 bases between the two germline ends. Germline loops: CDR1 SGHAT, CDR2 FQNNGV. The CDR3 reads CASSLGNLALILDTQYF. Written as DNA, the CDR3 is TGTGCCAGCAGCTTAGGGAACTTGGCGTTAATTTTGGATACGCAGTATTTT. The full variable domain, completed using reference TRBV11-2 and TRBJ2-3, is EAGVAQSPRYKIIEKRQSVAFWCNPISGHATLYWYQQILGQGPKLLIQFQNNGVVDDSQLPKDRFSAERLKGVDSTLKIQPAKLEDSAVYLCASSLGNLALILDTQYFGPGTRLTVL.

The V and J genes are TRBV13 and TRBJ1-2, with D possibly being TRBD1 (6 bases). This CDR3 spans 13 amino acids. The V gene's germline CDR1 is PRHDT and CDR2 FYEKMQ (reference sequence). V lost 3 bases, J lost 7 bases, and 12 bases lay in between. CDR3 sequence (DNA): TGTGCCAGCAGCTTCCAACGACAGGCTGGCTACACCTTC. It codes for CASSFQRQAGYTF.

The rearrangement uses TRBV6-6 and TRBJ2-5; 8 bases fit TRBD2. V lost 1 base and J lost 5; bases outside the gene matches: 9. Germline V gene sequence: CDR1 MNHNY, CDR2 SVGAGI (reference sequence). This CDR3 comprises 16 residues. Here the CDR3 DNA reads TGTGCCAGCAGTTACTTGTCCGGGACTAGTGTCGAGACCCAGTACTTC. It specifies CASSYLSGTSVETQYF.

In its sample, this clonotype was seen once. This chain joins TRBV27 and TRBJ2-5, with D perhaps TRBD2 (5 bases). Germline loops: CDR1 MNHEY, CDR2 SMNVEV (reference sequence). The CDR3 totals 10 residues. Trimming shortened V by 10 bases and J by 11 bases, and 14 bases separated the two germline ends. DNA for the CDR3: TGTGCCATTCCCTCTGGGGAGCAGTACTTC. It yields the protein CAIPSGEQYF.

This clonotype has a handful of counts. The chain couples TRBV12-3 or TRBV12-4 to TRBJ1-4; a weak D match, TRBD1 (5 bases). This CDR3 is 17 amino acids long. V was shortened by 1 base and J by 0 bases, with 12 bases between the two germline ends. The CDR3 is CASSLGDYRTTNEKLFF. CDR3 bases: TGTGCCAGCAGTTTAGGGGATTACAGGACAACTAATGAAAAACTGTTTTTT.

This clonotype showed up just a few times. The chain combines TRBV29-1 with TRBJ1-1; no reliable D call. The CDR3 sequence is 13 residues long. V lost 5 bases and J 1 base, leaving 11 bases between the germline ends. In germline, CDR1 is SQVTM, CDR2 ANQGSEA. DNA for the CDR3: TGCAGCGTTAATGGGCGCCCGAACACTGAAGCTTTCTTT. Translation gives CSVNGRPNTEAFF.

J is TRBJ2-7 and V is TRBV25-1, with 14 nucleotides matching TRBD2. Germline V gives CDR1 MGHDK, CDR2 SYGVNS. V lost 4 bases to trimming and J lost 7 bases; unmatched junction nucleotides: 12. This CDR3 spans 17 amino acids. This chain's CDR3 is CASSALGTSGRHNEQYF. The CDR3 DNA sequence: TGTGCCAGCAGTGCCCTCGGGACTAGCGGGAGACACAATGAGCAGTACTTC.

The chain combines TRBV29-1 with TRBJ1-1, with D perhaps TRBD1 (6 bases). CDR1 is SQVTM, CDR2 ANQGSEA, per germline. There are 11 residues in the CDR3. V lost 8 bases and J lost 7, with 14 bases in between. As DNA, the CDR3 is TGCAGCCTAGGGGGGCCTCGTGAAGCTTTCTTT. As protein: CSLGGPREAFF.

The chain recombines TRBV13 with TRBJ1-2; 7 bases line up with TRBD1. CDR1 is PRHDT and CDR2 is FYEKMQ in the germline V gene (reference sequence). The V segment lost 5 bases and the J segment 6 bases; nucleotides outside the gene matches: 12. This CDR3 contains 15 residues. CDR3 nucleotide sequence: TGTGCCAGCAGCCCGCCGATCGACAGGGCGAATGGCTACACCTTC. It encodes CASSPPIDRANGYTF.

This clonotype was detected only a few times. The rearrangement links TRBV6-6 to TRBJ1-1; D is uncertain. Germline values: CDR1 MNHNY, CDR2 SVGAGI (reference sequence). V lost 6 bases and J lost 5, with 19 bases in between. The CDR3 length is 15 residues. The CDR3 coding sequence is TGTGCCAGCAGCCACCTGATGGGGAGTGGGACTGAAGCTTTCTTT. This sequence encodes CASSHLMGSGTEAFF.

In this sample, this clonotype turned up a few times. This chain uses TRBV28 with TRBJ2-5, with D possibly matching TRBD2 (5 bases). This CDR3 has 13 residues. Germline CDR1 is MDHEN and CDR2 is SYDVKM. V was pared by 5 bases and J by 6 bases, with 13 bases between. CDR3 sequence (DNA): TGTGCCAGCAGTACCCTCGGGGTAAAGACCCAGTACTTC. Translating it yields CASSTLGVKTQYF.

The sample holds a few counts of this clonotype. The chain recombines TRBV28 with TRBJ2-3; 9 bases are a match to TRBD2. Germline V gene lookup returns CDR1 MDHEN and CDR2 SYDVKM. Trimming took 2 bases from V and 4 from J; bases not matched to a gene: 4. This CDR3 region has 15 residues. In DNA, the CDR3 is TGTGCCAGCAGTTTACAGCGGGAGGCGGCAGATACGCAGTATTTT. It specifies CASSLQREAADTQYF.

The chain carries TRBV28 and TRBJ2-1; D might be TRBD2 (5 bases). Germline values: CDR1 MDHEN, CDR2 SYDVKM. With 4 bases removed from V and 8 bases from J, the gap between germline ends came to 12 bases. CDR3 size: 13 residues. CDR3 residues: CASSSYTRDEQFF. Written as DNA, the CDR3 is TGTGCCAGCAGTTCCTACACTAGGGATGAGCAGTTCTTC.

A remark on this clonotype: Mismatch with germline at one junction end may stem from a read error. The chain joins TRBV10-3 to TRBJ1-5; possible D gene TRBD1, 5 bases. The CDR3 is made up of 15 amino acids. Per the germline V gene, CDR1 is ENHRY and CDR2 is SYGVKD. Here the CDR3 DNA reads TGTGCCGTCAGTGCGGACAACCGAAGCAATCAGCCCCAGCATTTT. It encodes CAVSADNRSNQPQHF.

This rearrangement joins TRBV20-1 to TRBJ1-4, with 12 nucleotides matching TRBD1. Per the germline V gene, CDR1 is DFQATT and CDR2 is SNEGSKA (reference sequence). Unmatched junction bases numbered 3, after V lost 0 bases and J lost 7 bases. The CDR3 has 15 amino acids. The CDR3 nucleotides read TGCAGTGCTAGAGATAGGGGACAGGGGGCTGAAAAACTGTTTTTT. Its translation: CSARDRGQGAEKLFF.

V is TRBV28 and J is TRBJ1-5; 10 bases line up with TRBD1. Germline CDR1 reads MDHEN; CDR2 reads SYDVKM. The V gene end was trimmed by 3 bases and the J gene end by 2 bases; junction bases not matched to a gene: 4. This CDR3 has 16 residues. The CDR3 nucleotides are TGTGCCAGCAGTTTTCGGGACAGGGGAGGCAATCAGCCCCAGCATTTT. Its protein product is CASSFRDRGGNQPQHF.

There are a few counts of this clonotype. This rearrangement joins TRBV6-6 to TRBJ2-3; tentative D call: TRBD1 (5 bases). Germline V lookup: CDR1 MNHNY, CDR2 SVGAGI (reference sequence). The CDR3 has 17 residues. Deletions cut 6 bases from V and 2 bases from J, with 21 bases between. CDR3 bases: TGTGCCAGCAGCCTACCCAGGGTCCCGGTCCTCACAGATACGCAGTATTTT. This codes for CASSLPRVPVLTDTQYF.

The chain employs TRBV10-3 and TRBJ2-5; the D is unclear. V was cut by 2 bases and J by 3 bases, with 7 bases left in between. The CDR3 sequence is 13 residues long. Per germline, CDR1 ENHRY and CDR2 SYGVKD. The CDR3 nucleotides read TGTGCCATCAGTGAGGTAGCCGAAGAGACCCAGTACTTC. Translation: CAISEVAEETQYF.

The chain uses TRBV5-1 and TRBJ2-3; tentatively, D is TRBD2 (5 bases). The germline gives CDR1 SGHRS, CDR2 YFSETQ. V lost 4 bases and J 4 bases, leaving 16 bases between the germline ends. CDR3 length equals 15 residues. The CDR3 is CASSPGRISADTQYF. The CDR3 DNA follows: TGCGCCAGCAGCCCCGGACGGATTAGCGCAGATACGCAGTATTTT.

This clonotype was seen a few times. The CDR3 nucleotides read TGTGCCAGCAGGTTCGGACGGGGGGACACTGAAGCTTTCTTT. Protein product: CASRFGRGDTEAFF. This rearrangement joins TRBV12-3 or TRBV12-4 to TRBJ1-1, with D perhaps matching TRBD1 (5 bases). This CDR3 comprises 14 residues. V dropped 6 bases and J dropped 3 bases, with 14 bases sitting between them.

The V and J genes are TRBV12-5 and TRBJ2-1, with 7 nucleotides matching TRBD2. In germline, CDR1 is LGHNT, CDR2 FRNRAP. The J segment lost 10 bases and the V segment lost 1 base, leaving 4 bases of the junction unmatched. This CDR3 is 13 amino acids long. CDR3: CASGLGLAQEQFF. DNA for the CDR3: TGTGCTAGTGGTTTGGGACTAGCCCAAGAGCAGTTCTTC.

The rearrangement uses TRBV11-2 and TRBJ2-7; the D is unclear. The germline gives CDR1 SGHAT, CDR2 FQNNGV. With 0 bases removed from V and 2 bases from J, the gap between germline ends came to 5 bases. The CDR3 is 13 residues long. The CDR3 is CASSLDTAYEQYF. DNA for the CDR3: TGTGCCAGCAGCTTAGATACCGCCTACGAGCAGTACTTC.

CDR3 protein: CATSDPLAGRNGELFF. The CDR3 bases are TGTGCCACCAGTGATCCGCTAGCGGGACGCAACGGGGAGCTGTTTTTT. The V call is TRBV24-1, the J call TRBJ2-2; 9 nucleotides align to TRBD2. Trimming removed 3 bases from V and 7 bases from J; junction bases left unmatched: 8. The CDR3 spans 16 residues. CDR1 is KGHDR, CDR2 SFDVKD, per germline.

J is TRBJ2-1 and V is TRBV20-1; 9 bases line up with TRBD2. Judging by the DNA end, TRBJ2-7 fits better; the J call may be wrong. Looked up from germline, CDR1 is DFQATT and CDR2 is SNEGSKA (reference sequence). This CDR3 region has 17 residues. For the CDR3, the DNA is TGCAGTGCTAGAGGAAGGGTAGCGGGAGTCCCTTACAATGAGCAGTACTTC. It yields the protein CSARGRVAGVPYNEQYF.

The sample holds a few counts of this clonotype. The rearrangement joins TRBV30 to TRBJ2-1; D possibly corresponds to TRBD1 (6 bases). The better agreement between TRBJ2-7 and the DNA end casts doubt on the J call. The germline CDR1 and CDR2 sequences are GTSNPN and SVGIG (reference sequence). The CDR3 totals 14 residues. The DNA of the CDR3 is TGTGCCTGGTCCCCTCTTGACAGGCTCAACGAGCAGTACTTC. It translates to CAWSPLDRLNEQYF.

The chain recombines TRBV4-1 with TRBJ2-3; D is unclear. V lost 1 base to trimming and J lost 6 bases, with 17 bases between them. Germline loops: CDR1 MGHRA, CDR2 YSYEKL. CDR3 length equals 16 residues. This CDR3 reads CASSQVVITRADTQYF. The DNA for the CDR3 is TGCGCCAGCAGCCAAGTGGTAATTACGAGAGCCGATACGCAGTATTTT.

The chain joins TRBV27 to TRBJ2-7, with a weak D call TRBD1 (8 bases). Germline values: CDR1 MNHEY, CDR2 SMNVEV (reference sequence). The CDR3 consists of 15 residues. V was clipped by 1 base and J by 3 bases, with 13 bases between them. CDR3 residues: CASSLWGGTGYEQYF. CDR3 nucleotides: TGTGCCAGCAGTTTATGGGGAGGGACAGGCTACGAGCAGTACTTC.